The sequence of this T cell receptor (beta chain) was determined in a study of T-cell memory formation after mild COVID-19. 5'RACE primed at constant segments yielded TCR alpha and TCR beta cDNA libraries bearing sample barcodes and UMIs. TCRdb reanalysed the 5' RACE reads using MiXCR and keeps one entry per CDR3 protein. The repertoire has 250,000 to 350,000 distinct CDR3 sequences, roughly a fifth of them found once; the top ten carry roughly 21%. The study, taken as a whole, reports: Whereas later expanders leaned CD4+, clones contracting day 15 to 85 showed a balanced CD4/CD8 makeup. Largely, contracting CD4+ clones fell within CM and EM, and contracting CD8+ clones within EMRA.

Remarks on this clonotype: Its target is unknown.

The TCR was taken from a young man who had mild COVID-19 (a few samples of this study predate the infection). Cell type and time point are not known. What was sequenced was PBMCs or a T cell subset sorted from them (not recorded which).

The chain's CDR3 is CASSHATSGGSTDTQYF. The CDR3 coding sequence is TGTGCCAGCAGCCATGCCACTAGCGGGGGTAGCACAGATACGCAGTATTTT. This chain uses TRBV4-2 with TRBJ2-3, with TRBD2 matching over 11 bases. CDR1 and CDR2 from the germline V gene are LGHNA and YNFKEQ. This CDR3 has 17 residues. Unmatched junction bases numbered 5, after V lost 3 bases and J lost 0 bases.